Listed below are T cell receptor beta chains from one sample, sequenced in a study of Graves' ophthalmopathy and Graves' hyperthyroidism. TCRdb recomputed calls from the multiplex PCR reads with MiXCR, one row per CDR3 protein. The repertoire consists of around 400,000 distinct CDR3 sequences, with around 21% occurring once and the leading ten covering under 3%. Sequencing was carried out using peripheral blood. The origin of the receptors is a woman aged 18-29 years with stable Graves' hyperthyroidism. CDR3s include the opening cysteine and the closing phenylalanine or tryptophan. D genes are given only for firm matches. A row's size may be missing; if present it is once, few, many or a size class.

TRBJ2-5 TRBV7-9 NA NA TGTGCCAGCACCCCGAGCCAGGGAGAGACCCAGTACTTC CASTPSQGETQYF
TRBJ2-4 TRBV6-1 TRBD2 many TGTGCCAGCATTGGACTAGCGGGATCGGGTTACATTCAGTACTTC CASIGLAGSGYIQYF
TRBJ2-5 TRBV29-1 NA many TGCAGCGGTTGGGCACAAGAGACCCAGTACTTC CSGWAQETQYF
TRBJ1-5 TRBV20-1 NA many TGCAGTGCCAGAAGTGGACAGAGCAATCAGCCCCAGCATTTT CSARSGQSNQPQHF
TRBJ1-1 TRBV24-1 NA many TGTGCCACCGGACCGGGACATAGGAACACTGAAGCTTTCTTT CATGPGHRNTEAFF
TRBJ2-4 TRBV19 NA NA TGTGCCACCGCAGTGGTAGCCAAAAACATTAAGTACTTC CATAVVAKNIKYF
TRBJ2-5 TRBV12-3/TRBV12-4 TRBD2 NA TGTGCCAGCAGTTTTTTCCTAGCGGGAAACCAAGAGACCCAGTACTTC CASSFFLAGNQETQYF
TRBJ2-4 TRBV7-9 NA many TGTGCCAGCAGCTTAGAGGGGGTGTCGAACAACATTCAGTACTTC CASSLEGVSNNIQYF
TRBJ1-2 TRBV12-3/TRBV12-4 NA many TGTGCCAGCAGTTTATTCCCGGCCTATGGCTACACCTTC CASSLFPAYGYTF
TRBJ2-5 TRBV20-1 TRBD2 NA TGCAGTGCTAGGACTAGCGGGAGGGCCCTCCACCCAGAGACCCAGTACTTC CSARTSGRALHPETQYF
TRBJ1-2 TRBV20-1 NA NA TGCAGTGCTAGCAGGGTAGCTAACTATGGCTACACCTTC CSASRVANYGYTF
TRBJ2-2 TRBV11-2 NA many TGTGCCAGCAGCTTAGTGACGGGTTGGAACACCGGGGAGCTGTTTTTT CASSLVTGWNTGELFF
TRBJ1-1 TRBV3-1 NA many TGTGCCAGCAGCCAGGGGGCGAGGACTGAAGCTTTCTTT CASSQGARTEAFF
TRBJ2-5 TRBV13 NA few TGTGCCAGCAGCTCTCACGACCAGGGTGGCGTCGAGACCAAGTACTTC CASSSHDQGGVETKYF
TRBJ2-7 TRBV5-1 TRBD2 many TGCGCCAGCAGCACGGGACTAGCGGGAGATTGGTACGAGCAGTACTTC CASSTGLAGDWYEQYF
TRBJ2-7 TRBV27 TRBD1 many TGTGCCAGCAGCGGACAGGTCTTTCTCCTACGAGCAGTACTCTGTAAGCAGTACTTC CASSGQVFLLRAVLCKQYF
TRBJ2-5 TRBV12-3/TRBV12-4 NA once TGTGCCAGCAGCTTGGATAGCCTACTTGAGACCCAGTACTTC CASSLDSLLETQYF
TRBJ1-1 TRBV12-3/TRBV12-4 NA NA TGTGCCAGCAGTTTAGAACACACGAACACTGAAGCTTTCTTT CASSLEHTNTEAFF
TRBJ2-4 TRBV20-1 NA few TGCAGTGCTCCGGGCCCATCTAGAAACATTCAGTACTTC CSAPGPSRNIQYF
TRBJ2-7 TRBV18 NA NA TGTGCCAGCTCACCTCGGGACACCGGATACGAGCAGTACTTC CASSPRDTGYEQYF
TRBJ1-2 TRBV20-1 NA many TGCAGTGCTAGGGAGGGGGGCTCGGTCTATGGCTACACCTTC CSAREGGSVYGYTF
TRBJ1-6 TRBV2 NA few TGTGCCAGCAGTGCCCGGGAGACCGGAAATAATTCACCCCTCCACTTT CASSARETGNNSPLHF
TRBJ2-7 TRBV30 NA NA TGTGCCTGGGACAGGCCGACCTACGAGCAGTACTTC CAWDRPTYEQYF
TRBJ2-2 TRBV28 NA NA TGTGCCAGCACCACGGGGGCCGCGAACACCGGGGAGCTGTTTTTT CASTTGAANTGELFF
TRBJ2-7 TRBV27 NA many TGTGCCAGCAGTTCTACCGGGACATTCTCCTACGAGCAGTACTTC CASSSTGTFSYEQYF
TRBJ2-7 TRBV19 NA many TGTGCCAGTAGTATAGAGGGAAGCGGAGGAGCGTCCTACGAGCAGTACTTC CASSIEGSGGASYEQYF
TRBJ2-4 TRBV7-2 TRBD2 many TGTGCCAGCAGCCCCCTTAGCGGGAGGGTTAAGTACTTC CASSPLSGRVKYF
TRBJ2-2 TRBV29-1 NA many TGCAGCGCAGAGGTGGGGCACACCGGGGAGCTGTTTTTT CSAEVGHTGELFF
TRBJ2-7 TRBV7-2 TRBD2 many TGTGCCAGCAGCTTAGCGCTGGGAGCGGGAACCTACGAGCAGTACTTC CASSLALGAGTYEQYF
TRBJ1-2 TRBV19 TRBD1 many TGTGCCAGTATGAGGACAGGGGGCGCCGCCTATGGCTACACCTTC CASMRTGGAAYGYTF
TRBJ2-5 TRBV12-3/TRBV12-4 TRBD1 NA TGTGCCAGCAGCCCGGGACAGGGGAGTTTTAAGACCCAGTACTTC CASSPGQGSFKTQYF
TRBJ1-2 TRBV20-1 TRBD1 many TGCAGTGCTACCACAGGGGTATCTGATGGCTACACCTTC CSATTGVSDGYTF
TRBJ2-4 TRBV11-3 NA many TGTGCCAGCAGCTTAGGAGAGCAGGTGGTAGCCAAAAACATTCAGTACTTC CASSLGEQVVAKNIQYF
TRBJ1-1 TRBV12-3/TRBV12-4 TRBD1 few TGTGCCAGCAGCCCCCGGGACAGGGGTTCGAGGAACACTGAAGCTTTCTTT CASSPRDRGSRNTEAFF
TRBJ2-7 TRBV6-2/TRBV6-3 NA many TGTGCCAGCAGTTACGAGGTAGCGACGGATGAGCAGTACTTC CASSYEVATDEQYF
TRBJ1-5 TRBV11-2 TRBD1 NA TGTGCCAGCAGCTTAGAAGGGGGCGTCAATCAGCCCCAGCATTTT CASSLEGGVNQPQHF
TRBJ2-2 TRBV15 TRBD2 few TGTGCCACAAAACGGGACTATTCCACCGGGGAGCTGTTTTTT CATKRDYSTGELFF
TRBJ2-2 TRBV30 NA few TGTGCCTGGACCGGGGGCGCTTCCGGGGAGCTGTTTTTT CAWTGGASGELFF
TRBJ2-5 TRBV24-1 TRBD1 many TGTGCCACCAGTATCGGACAGGGGTTTCGAGAGACCCAGTACTTC CATSIGQGFRETQYF
TRBJ2-7 TRBV10-1 TRBD2 many TGCGCCAGCAGCCCTAGCGGGAGCCACGAGCAGTACTTC CASSPSGSHEQYF
TRBJ1-1 TRBV19 NA many TGTGCCAGTAGTATAGATAAACTTGAAGCTTTCTTT CASSIDKLEAFF
TRBJ2-7 TRBV7-2 TRBD1 many TGTGCCAGCAGCTTAGAACAGGGGAGTTACGAGCAGTACTTC CASSLEQGSYEQYF
TRBJ2-7 TRBV6-2/TRBV6-3 NA many TGTGCCAGCAGTTATGAGGCTAACTACGAGCAGTACTTC CASSYEANYEQYF
TRBJ2-2 TRBV20-1 NA many TGCAGTGCTATAGGTGCCGGACGAATCACCGGGGAGCTGTTTTTT CSAIGAGRITGELFF
TRBJ1-1 TRBV28 NA NA TGTGCCAGCAACCTTCCCGGACGGCTGAACACTGAAGCTTTCTTT CASNLPGRLNTEAFF
TRBJ1-1 TRBV6-5 NA NA TGTGCCAGCAGTTACGGTAGGGGTTTTCTACAGAACACTGAAGCTTTCTTT CASSYGRGFLQNTEAFF
TRBJ2-2 TRBV20-1 NA many TGCAGTGCTAAAAATACAGGGATAAGCACCGGGGAGCTGTTTTTT CSAKNTGISTGELFF
TRBJ2-2 TRBV29-1 TRBD1 NA TGCAGCGCCTCGACAGGGGGCCTCGGCGGGGAGCTGTTTTTT CSASTGGLGGELFF
TRBJ2-7 TRBV5-1 NA many TGCGCCAGCAGGTTTGGAGGGTCCGACGAGCAGTACTTC CASRFGGSDEQYF
TRBJ1-5 TRBV20-1 NA many TGCAGTGCTAGCGGTGGCGGGGATCAGCCCCAGCATTTT CSASGGGDQPQHF
TRBJ2-5 TRBV4-1 NA NA TGCGCCAGCAGCCAACCGGGCGGGGAGACCCAGTACTTC CASSQPGGETQYF
TRBJ2-7 TRBV7-9 TRBD1 many TGTGCCAGCAGTCGCGGCTGGGACAGGGACTACGAGCAGTACTTC CASSRGWDRDYEQYF
TRBJ2-2 TRBV15 NA many TGTGCCACCAGCAGAGATCCCCTTCTGGGTACCGGGGAGCTGTTTTTT CATSRDPLLGTGELFF